This is a list of T cell receptor beta chains from one sample in a study of shared clonotypes between healthy human individuals. Profiling relied on immunoSEQ multiplex PCR, and the TCRdb table lists in-frame clones only, not all of them. The table includes under 2,000,000 clones, about 95% detected once. Material: naive CD8+ T cells sorted from blood. The origin of the receptors is a man between 18 and 29 years old in good health. CDR3s include the opening cysteine and the closing phenylalanine or tryptophan. The order of the fields is CDR3 DNA, CDR3 protein, V gene, clone size, J gene, D gene. The D gene is left open where the match is weak. Not all rows give a size; the values are once, few, many and, for expanded clones, a class.

cdr3_nt: TGTGCCAGCAGGGCGCGGGACAGGCTACAAGAGACCCAGTACTTC
cdr3_aa: CASRARDRLQETQYF
v_call: TRBV6-1
clone_size: NA
j_call: TRBJ2-5
d_call: TRBD1

cdr3_nt: TGTGCCAGCACCCCGCAGGGGACGGGCACTGAAGCTTTCTTT
cdr3_aa: CASTPQGTGTEAFF
v_call: TRBV6-6
clone_size: NA
j_call: TRBJ1-1
d_call: NA

cdr3_nt: TGCGCCAGCAGCCAAGCTGACCCCATCACCGGGGAGCTGTTTTTT
cdr3_aa: CASSQADPITGELFF
v_call: TRBV4-1
clone_size: NA
j_call: TRBJ2-2
d_call: NA

cdr3_nt: TGTGCCAGCAGCGTAGAGGGCAGGGTCCAAGAGACCCAGTACTTC
cdr3_aa: CASSVEGRVQETQYF
v_call: TRBV9
clone_size: once
j_call: TRBJ2-5
d_call: NA

cdr3_nt: TGTGCCAGCAGTTGGGGGGCGGGAGCTGGGGCCAACGTCCTGACTTTC
cdr3_aa: CASSWGAGAGANVLTF
v_call: TRBV6-5
clone_size: NA
j_call: TRBJ2-6
d_call: NA

cdr3_nt: TGTGCCAGCAGTTTTCTAGGTTCCTACGAGCAGTACTTC
cdr3_aa: CASSFLGSYEQYF
v_call: TRBV27
clone_size: few
j_call: TRBJ2-7
d_call: NA

cdr3_nt: TGTGCCAGCAGCTTGAGGGGTAGGGAGACCCAGTACTTC
cdr3_aa: CASSLRGRETQYF
v_call: TRBV5-6
clone_size: once
j_call: TRBJ2-5
d_call: NA

cdr3_nt: TGTGCCAGCAGCCCGAACGGACAGGTCGGCACAGATACGCAGTATTTT
cdr3_aa: CASSPNGQVGTDTQYF
v_call: TRBV5-4
clone_size: NA
j_call: TRBJ2-3
d_call: TRBD1

cdr3_nt: TGTGCCAGCAGCTTAGGGTTAGCCTATAACACAGATACGCAGTATTTT
cdr3_aa: CASSLGLAYNTDTQYF
v_call: TRBV13
clone_size: NA
j_call: TRBJ2-3
d_call: NA

cdr3_nt: TGCGCCAGCACCCCCCGGGCTAGCGGGAGTCATGAGCAGTTCTTC
cdr3_aa: CASTPRASGSHEQFF
v_call: TRBV4-1
clone_size: NA
j_call: TRBJ2-1
d_call: TRBD2

cdr3_nt: TGTGCCAGTAGTAAGGGCCTTAATGAAAAACTGTTTTTT
cdr3_aa: CASSKGLNEKLFF
v_call: TRBV19
clone_size: NA
j_call: TRBJ1-4
d_call: NA

cdr3_nt: TGCGCCAGCAGCCAATCGACTAGCGTTCACACAGATACGCAGTATTTT
cdr3_aa: CASSQSTSVHTDTQYF
v_call: TRBV4-3
clone_size: NA
j_call: TRBJ2-3
d_call: TRBD2

cdr3_nt: TGCAGCGTTGAACCAGGGGGGTCCTACGAGCAGTACTTC
cdr3_aa: CSVEPGGSYEQYF
v_call: TRBV29-1
clone_size: NA
j_call: TRBJ2-7
d_call: NA

cdr3_nt: TGTGCCAGCAGTCCGGCCCCAGAAGGCAATCAGCCCCAGCATTTT
cdr3_aa: CASSPAPEGNQPQHF
v_call: TRBV27
clone_size: NA
j_call: TRBJ1-5
d_call: NA

cdr3_nt: TGCGCCAGCAGTGAGTTCCAGGGGGCCGGGTACACCGGGGAGCTGTTTTTT
cdr3_aa: CASSEFQGAGYTGELFF
v_call: TRBV10-1
clone_size: NA
j_call: TRBJ2-2
d_call: TRBD1

cdr3_nt: TGTGCCAGCAGTTTCTCGGGAGCTGGGGATGAGCAGTTCTTC
cdr3_aa: CASSFSGAGDEQFF
v_call: TRBV27
clone_size: NA
j_call: TRBJ2-1
d_call: NA

cdr3_nt: TGTGCCATCAGTTTGGGGGTGGAAACTTTCTTT
cdr3_aa: CAISLGVETFF
v_call: TRBV10-3
clone_size: NA
j_call: TRBJ1-1
d_call: NA

cdr3_nt: TGTGCCAGCAGCTCCTTCGAGGGGACTGGAAATGGCTACACCTTC
cdr3_aa: CASSSFEGTGNGYTF
v_call: TRBV7-9
clone_size: NA
j_call: TRBJ1-2
d_call: NA

cdr3_nt: TGCAGCGACACTAGCGCCAATACAGATACGCAGTATTTT
cdr3_aa: CSDTSANTDTQYF
v_call: TRBV29-1
clone_size: NA
j_call: TRBJ2-3
d_call: TRBD2

cdr3_nt: TGCAGTGCTAGAGAATCCGGGGGACTGTTTTTT
cdr3_aa: CSARESGGLFF
v_call: TRBV20-1
clone_size: NA
j_call: TRBJ1-4
d_call: NA

cdr3_nt: TGTGCCAGCAGCGATGGGGACAGCCACTACGAGCAGTACTTC
cdr3_aa: CASSDGDSHYEQYF
v_call: TRBV9
clone_size: NA
j_call: TRBJ2-7
d_call: TRBD1

cdr3_nt: TGTGCCAGCAGTTTTGTAGATACGCAGTATTTT
cdr3_aa: CASSFVDTQYF
v_call: TRBV28
clone_size: NA
j_call: TRBJ2-3
d_call: NA

cdr3_nt: TGTGCCAGCAGGGGTAGACAGGGACTATACGAGCAGTACTTC
cdr3_aa: CASRGRQGLYEQYF
v_call: TRBV6-6
clone_size: NA
j_call: TRBJ2-7
d_call: NA

cdr3_nt: TGTGCCAGCAGTTACTCGGCAGGCGGGAACACTGAAGCTTTCTTT
cdr3_aa: CASSYSAGGNTEAFF
v_call: TRBV6-5
clone_size: NA
j_call: TRBJ1-1
d_call: NA

cdr3_nt: TGTGCCAGCAGCTTTAGAACTTCCTCGGCGGGAGATCCCCACTACGAGCAGTACTTC
cdr3_aa: CASSFRTSSAGDPHYEQYF
v_call: TRBV7-9
clone_size: NA
j_call: TRBJ2-7
d_call: TRBD2

cdr3_nt: TGTGCCAGCAGCTTCGACAGGCCGCCGGACCCCCATCAGCCCCAGCATTTT
cdr3_aa: CASSFDRPPDPHQPQHF
v_call: TRBV12-1
clone_size: NA
j_call: TRBJ1-5
d_call: NA

cdr3_nt: TGCGCCAGCAGCCAAGGGCTAGGCCTTCGCCTTAATGAGCAGTTCTTC
cdr3_aa: CASSQGLGLRLNEQFF
v_call: TRBV4-1
clone_size: NA
j_call: TRBJ2-1
d_call: NA

cdr3_nt: TGTGCCAGCTTGTTACGGGGGTTATCCTACGAGCAGTACTTC
cdr3_aa: CASLLRGLSYEQYF
v_call: TRBV27
clone_size: NA
j_call: TRBJ2-7
d_call: NA

cdr3_nt: TGTGCCAGCAGTATTCAGGGGTACACTGAAGCTTTCTTT
cdr3_aa: CASSIQGYTEAFF
v_call: TRBV21-1
clone_size: NA
j_call: TRBJ1-1
d_call: NA

cdr3_nt: TGCAGCGTTTTAGCGGCCGGGCACTACAATGAGCAGTTCTTC
cdr3_aa: CSVLAAGHYNEQFF
v_call: TRBV29-1
clone_size: NA
j_call: TRBJ2-1
d_call: NA

cdr3_nt: TGTGCCAGCAGCCCAGAACCGAGGACAGGGGGCAAGGACGAGCAGTACTTC
cdr3_aa: CASSPEPRTGGKDEQYF
v_call: TRBV11-3
clone_size: NA
j_call: TRBJ2-7
d_call: TRBD1

cdr3_nt: TGCGCCAGCAGCCAAGAGGGGGACAACAGCTACGAGCAGTACTTC
cdr3_aa: CASSQEGDNSYEQYF
v_call: TRBV4-3
clone_size: once
j_call: TRBJ2-7
d_call: NA

cdr3_nt: TGTGCCACAGAGGCTGGGGCAGGGAACACCGGGGAGCTGTTTTTT
cdr3_aa: CATEAGAGNTGELFF
v_call: TRBV27
clone_size: NA
j_call: TRBJ2-2
d_call: NA

cdr3_nt: TGTGCCAGCAGTCCGCCGGACAGGTATAATTCACCCCTCCACTTT
cdr3_aa: CASSPPDRYNSPLHF
v_call: TRBV27
clone_size: NA
j_call: TRBJ1-6
d_call: TRBD1

cdr3_nt: TGTGCCAGCAGCTTATCGCGGAATGAGCAGTTCTTC
cdr3_aa: CASSLSRNEQFF
v_call: TRBV7-2
clone_size: NA
j_call: TRBJ2-1
d_call: NA

cdr3_nt: TGTGCCACCAGCGTGACAGGGGTCCTTATGAACACTGAAGCTTTCTTT
cdr3_aa: CATSVTGVLMNTEAFF
v_call: TRBV15
clone_size: NA
j_call: TRBJ1-1
d_call: TRBD1

cdr3_nt: TGTGCCTGGGGATTAGACAGTTCCGAGCAGTTCTTC
cdr3_aa: CAWGLDSSEQFF
v_call: TRBV30
clone_size: NA
j_call: TRBJ2-1
d_call: NA

cdr3_nt: TGTGCCAGCAGCTCTGTTGAGACAGGGGAGCAGTACTTC
cdr3_aa: CASSSVETGEQYF
v_call: TRBV13
clone_size: NA
j_call: TRBJ2-7
d_call: TRBD1

cdr3_nt: TGTGCCAGCAGCCAGGGGTCACAGGGGTATAATTCACCCCTCCACTTT
cdr3_aa: CASSQGSQGYNSPLHF
v_call: TRBV7-6
clone_size: NA
j_call: TRBJ1-6
d_call: TRBD1

cdr3_nt: TGTGCCAGCAGTTTATTGACAGAAACCACTGAAGCTTTCTTT
cdr3_aa: CASSLLTETTEAFF
v_call: TRBV28
clone_size: NA
j_call: TRBJ1-1
d_call: NA

cdr3_nt: TGCGCCAGCAGCCTAAGAGGCCAGGGGGCTACTAATGAAAAACTGTTTTTT
cdr3_aa: CASSLRGQGATNEKLFF
v_call: TRBV4-1
clone_size: NA
j_call: TRBJ1-4
d_call: TRBD1

cdr3_nt: TGTGCCAGCAGTTACGGACGGAGCACAGATACGCAGTATTTT
cdr3_aa: CASSYGRSTDTQYF
v_call: TRBV6-5
clone_size: NA
j_call: TRBJ2-3
d_call: NA

cdr3_nt: TGTGCCATCAGTGGATATACGGATAGCACAGATACGCAGTATTTT
cdr3_aa: CAISGYTDSTDTQYF
v_call: TRBV10-3
clone_size: NA
j_call: TRBJ2-3
d_call: NA

cdr3_nt: TGTGCCAGCAGCACAACTAGCGGGGGGGCATTGGGAGAGACCCAGTACTTC
cdr3_aa: CASSTTSGGALGETQYF
v_call: TRBV7-9
clone_size: NA
j_call: TRBJ2-5
d_call: TRBD2

cdr3_nt: TGTGCCACCTTAGGCAGCACAAATTCACCCCTCCACTTT
cdr3_aa: CATLGSTNSPLHF
v_call: TRBV27
clone_size: NA
j_call: TRBJ1-6
d_call: NA

cdr3_nt: TGTGCCAGCAGTCCGCCGGGACAGGTGTACGAGCAGTACTTC
cdr3_aa: CASSPPGQVYEQYF
v_call: TRBV28
clone_size: NA
j_call: TRBJ2-7
d_call: TRBD1

cdr3_nt: TGTGCCAGCAGCCAACTTGGACAGGGGGCCAACACTGAAGCTTTCTTT
cdr3_aa: CASSQLGQGANTEAFF
v_call: TRBV7-9
clone_size: NA
j_call: TRBJ1-1
d_call: TRBD1

cdr3_nt: TGCGCCAGCAGCTTTAAATGGACAGGGGACACTGAAGCTTTCTTT
cdr3_aa: CASSFKWTGDTEAFF
v_call: TRBV5-1
clone_size: NA
j_call: TRBJ1-1
d_call: TRBD1

cdr3_nt: TGTGCCAGCAGCACCGGGACGGTGAACACTGAAGCTTTCTTT
cdr3_aa: CASSTGTVNTEAFF
v_call: TRBV6-5
clone_size: few
j_call: TRBJ1-1
d_call: NA

cdr3_nt: TGTGCCAGCAGCTTAAACGGGGAGCAGTTCTTC
cdr3_aa: CASSLNGEQFF
v_call: TRBV7-9
clone_size: NA
j_call: TRBJ2-1
d_call: NA

cdr3_nt: TGTGCCAGCACTAGGGGGCCCACTGAAGCTTTCTTT
cdr3_aa: CASTRGPTEAFF
v_call: TRBV5-6
clone_size: NA
j_call: TRBJ1-1
d_call: TRBD1

cdr3_nt: TGTGCCAGCAGCTCTTCCGAAGGCTACACCTTC
cdr3_aa: CASSSSEGYTF
v_call: TRBV13
clone_size: NA
j_call: TRBJ1-2
d_call: NA

cdr3_nt: TGTGCCAGCAGCGTCGGGACGGCTACTGAAGCTTTCTTT
cdr3_aa: CASSVGTATEAFF
v_call: TRBV9
clone_size: once
j_call: TRBJ1-1
d_call: NA

cdr3_nt: TGTGCCAGCGAAAGTGACATCGGAGAGACCCAGTACTTC
cdr3_aa: CASESDIGETQYF
v_call: TRBV7-9
clone_size: NA
j_call: TRBJ2-5
d_call: NA

cdr3_nt: TGCGCCAGCAGCTTGAGAGGGGGGAGCGACCCCCAGGAGACCCAGTACTTC
cdr3_aa: CASSLRGGSDPQETQYF
v_call: TRBV5-1
clone_size: NA
j_call: TRBJ2-5
d_call: NA

cdr3_nt: TGCGCCAGCAACGAGGGCACCGGGGAGCTGTTTTTT
cdr3_aa: CASNEGTGELFF
v_call: TRBV10-1
clone_size: NA
j_call: TRBJ2-2
d_call: NA

cdr3_nt: TGTGCCAGCAGCGCCGGGGACAGCTCCTGCTTC
cdr3_aa: CASSAGDSSCF
v_call: TRBV9
clone_size: NA
j_call: TRBJ1-2
d_call: TRBD1

cdr3_nt: TGTGCCAGCAGCCCTGGGACTAGCGGGAGGTACGAGCAGTACTTC
cdr3_aa: CASSPGTSGRYEQYF
v_call: TRBV9
clone_size: NA
j_call: TRBJ2-7
d_call: TRBD2

cdr3_nt: TGTGCCAGCAGTTTCGAGACCGGGCCCCAGCATTTT
cdr3_aa: CASSFETGPQHF
v_call: TRBV13
clone_size: NA
j_call: TRBJ1-5
d_call: NA

cdr3_nt: TGTGCCAGCAGTGCTTATTCTCCGGGGAATGAAGCTTTCTTT
cdr3_aa: CASSAYSPGNEAFF
v_call: TRBV2
clone_size: NA
j_call: TRBJ1-1
d_call: NA